The sample holds many counts of the clone carrying this T cell receptor beta chain. The antigen is not known. The data belong to a study of CD8+CD57+ T cells in acquired aplastic anemia. Whole-study context: About 3 ug was the average amount of DNA from sorted CD4+ and CD8+ cells. Approximately 10 million reads were obtained on average for healthy donor CD4+ cells.

Both TCR beta VDJ combination and CDR3 sequence profiling were carried out. Genomic DNA was the template for this profiling. TCRdb processed the reads anew with MiXCR; each CDR3 protein has one entry. The sample yields about 160,000 distinct CDR3 sequences, approximately 40% seen once. Study-level points and caveats: A set of 25 to 30 CD8+ CDR3 sequences was shared between patients and controls, and these sequences appeared highly expressed in patients. Patients did not significantly differ from controls in CD8+ Simpson's diversity.

Material: sorted CD4+, CD8+, or CD8+CD57+ T cells (not recorded which) from PBMCs. The sequence came from a human donor in good health.

The CDR3 region has the DNA TGTGCCAGCAGGACCCTAGCGGGGGGGCTCTACGAGCAGTACTTC. Its protein is CASRTLAGGLYEQYF. The V and J genes are TRBV6-1 and TRBJ2-7; TRBD2 agrees at 12 bases. CDR3 length: 15 residues. Germline V gene sequence: CDR1 MNHNS, CDR2 SASEGT. V dropped 6 bases and J dropped 3; count of bases not matched to a gene: 6.